Below, 13 T cell receptor beta chains from the same sample are listed, as sequenced in a study of OX40 agonist ivuxolimab in advanced cancers. Libraries were prepared by immunoSEQ multiplex PCR; TCRdb keeps only in-frame clonotypes and omits some of them. The sample records tens of thousands of clones, 83% being singletons. This specimen consisted of CD4+ or CD8+ T cells sorted from blood, obtained in a trial of the OX40 agonist ivuxolimab. These TCRs come from an adult with an advanced solid tumor such as melanoma, head and neck, liver or kidney cancer.

The J gene is TRBJ2-1, the V gene TRBV19, with 11 bases that match TRBD2. The CDR3 spans 15 residues. With 3 bases clipped from V and 4 bases from J, the junction kept 2 bases outside the gene matches. CDR1 is LNHDA and CDR2 is SQIVND in the germline V gene (reference sequence). The CDR3 sequence: CASSMTSGAYNEQFF. The CDR3 DNA reads TGTGCCAGTAGTATGACTAGCGGGGCATACAATGAGCAGTTCTTC.

The V call is TRBV27, the J call TRBJ2-5, with 9 bases aligning to TRBD1. Germline CDR1 MNHEY, CDR2 SMNVEV (reference sequence). This CDR3 has 18 residues. With 0 bases clipped from V and 1 base from J, the junction kept 9 bases outside the gene matches. The CDR3 DNA reads TGTGCCAGCAGTTTATCGAGGTTCCGGGACAGGGCCCAAGAGACCCAGTACTTC. Protein: CASSLSRFRDRAQETQYF.

The V and J genes are TRBV28 and TRBJ1-2, with D hard to call. Germline CDR1 MDHEN, CDR2 SYDVKM. The CDR3 loop spans 13 amino acids. The V end lost 6 bases, the J end lost 4 bases, and 12 bases lay between the germline ends. The chain's CDR3 is CASSPAVGYGYTF. In nucleotides, the CDR3 is TGTGCCAGCAGCCCGGCGGTAGGCTATGGCTACACCTTC.

V and J are TRBV5-8 and TRBJ1-1; D is ambiguous. CDR3 length: 16 amino acids. The ends were cut back, 2 bases at V and 0 bases at J, with 14 bases in the middle. Per germline, CDR1 SGHTS and CDR2 YDEGEE. The CDR3: CASSFSVTDMNTEAFF. The CDR3 DNA sequence: TGTGCCAGCAGCTTTAGCGTAACAGACATGAACACTGAAGCTTTCTTT.

This chain connects TRBV7-9 to TRBJ1-1; 7 bases map to TRBD1. The CDR3 runs to 15 residues. CDR1 is SEHNR and CDR2 is FQNEAQ in the germline V gene (reference sequence). The J segment lost 6 bases and the V segment lost 1 base, leaving 8 bases of the junction unmatched. The CDR3 region is CASSLVRQGVAEAFF. DNA of the CDR3: TGTGCCAGCAGCTTAGTTAGACAGGGTGTCGCTGAAGCTTTCTTT.

The V gene is TRBV4-2, the J gene TRBJ1-1; D is uncertain. The length of the CDR3 is 18 residues. Per the germline V gene, CDR1 is LGHNA and CDR2 is YNFKEQ. V shed 4 bases and J shed 0 bases, with 21 bases lying between them. For the CDR3, the DNA is TGTGCCAGCAGCCGCTTAGGACGGGTTGACGGGATGAACACTGAAGCTTTCTTT. This gives the protein CASSRLGRVDGMNTEAFF.

V and J are TRBV13 and TRBJ1-1, with TRBD1 as a possible D gene (5 bases). V was pared by 6 bases and J by 0 bases, with 17 bases between. This CDR3 region has 16 residues. The germline CDR1 and CDR2 sequences are PRHDT and FYEKMQ (reference sequence). This CDR3 reads CASSTGPIDLNTEAFF. For the CDR3, the DNA is TGTGCCAGCAGTACAGGACCGATAGATCTGAACACTGAAGCTTTCTTT.

The V and J genes are TRBV11-3 and TRBJ2-3; 8 positions agree with TRBD2. The CDR3 sequence is 15 residues long. J lost 2 bases, V lost 5 bases, and 6 bases had no gene match. The germline gives CDR1 SGHNT, CDR2 YENEEA. CDR3 sequence: CASSPSSGLTDTQYF. The CDR3 DNA is TGTGCCAGCAGCCCGTCTAGCGGGCTCACAGATACGCAGTATTTT. Looking up the rest from reference TRBV11-3 and TRBJ2-3 gives the full variable domain: EAGVVQSPRYKIIEKKQPVAFWCNPISGHNTLYWYLQNLGQGPELLIRYENEEAVDDSQLPKDRFSAERLKGVDSTLKIQPAELGDSAVYLCASSPSSGLTDTQYFGPGTRLTVL.

V is TRBV4-1 and J is TRBJ2-2, with TRBD1 matching over 7 bases. The CDR3 is 16 amino acids. With 2 bases clipped from V and 4 bases from J, the junction kept 7 bases outside the gene matches. Per germline, CDR1 MGHRA and CDR2 YSYEKL. CDR3: CASSQHSGQITGELFF. Written as DNA, the CDR3 is TGCGCCAGCAGCCAACACTCGGGACAGATCACCGGGGAGCTGTTTTTT.

This clone was counted a few times. The chain employs TRBV27 and TRBJ2-5, with unresolved D. The germline CDR1 and CDR2 sequences are MNHEY and SMNVEV (reference sequence). The V end was cut by 6 bases, the J end by 5 bases, with 7 bases between. CDR3 length: 11 residues. DNA for the CDR3: TGTGCCAGCAGGGGCGGTGAGACCCAGTACTTC. This gives the protein CASRGGETQYF.

V and J are TRBV10-3 and TRBJ2-7; TRBD2 might be the D (7 bases). The length of the CDR3 is 17 residues. From germline, CDR1 is ENHRY and CDR2 SYGVKD. V lost 2 bases and J 1 base, leaving 18 bases between the germline ends. Here the CDR3 reads CAISETPGGGLSYEQYF. Here the CDR3 DNA reads TGTGCCATCAGTGAGACCCCGGGCGGGGGCCTTTCCTACGAGCAGTACTTC.

This clone was recorded only once. The J gene is TRBJ2-7, the V gene TRBV10-2; no reliable D call. This CDR3 contains 11 residues. Between the trimmed V and J ends, which lost 2 bases and 6 bases, there was a span of 5 bases. Germline CDR1 and CDR2: WSHSY and SAAADI. The CDR3 here is CASSEGCEQYF. CDR3 DNA sequence: TGCGCCAGCAGTGAGGGCTGCGAGCAGTACTTC.

The genes are TRBV14 and TRBJ1-2; D call uncertain. Germline assignment: CDR1 SGHDN and CDR2 FVKESK. Trimming removed 1 base at V and 3 bases at J, with 12 bases between. CDR3 length: 15 residues. The CDR3 sequence: CASSQGGDTYYGYTF. The CDR3 nucleotides are TGTGCCAGCAGCCAAGGGGGAGACACCTACTATGGCTACACCTTC.